This T cell receptor (beta chain) was identified during a study of blood T cell repertoires in COVID-19. Study overall: Researchers got acute and convalescent COVID-19 samples from the United States, Italy and Spain. T cells, B-cell-depleted T cells, or PBMCs supplied cDNA or gDNA.

Germline values: CDR1 SNHLY, CDR2 FYNNEI. Trimming removed 3 bases from V and 0 bases from J; junction bases left unmatched: 3. The CDR3 runs 16 residues. Original processing methods: Reference gene primer amplification yielded estimated nucleated cell counts. TCRdb's table, derived via immunoSEQ multiplex PCR, lists solely in-frame clones and lacks some. D and trimming come from the DNA, and the V and J calls and clone size come from that table. The sample has 200,000 or so clones; approximately 84% are singletons. Specimen: peripheral blood. This clonotype originated in a human donor with acute or convalescent COVID-19. The donor label of this sample is uncertain. J is TRBJ2-2 and V is TRBV2; 8 bases fit TRBD2. The CDR3 coding sequence is TGTGCCAGCAGTGATTCTAGCGGGTCGAACACCGGGGAGCTGTTTTTT. Translation gives CASSDSSGSNTGELFF.